What follows describes a single T cell receptor beta chain. Its specific antigen is unknown. No much larger clonotype is one base removed from it; base qualities were not supplied. The Qiagen DNeasy kit was used to extract genomic DNA both from unsorted PBMCs and from the negatively selected CD4+ and CD8+ fractions. TCR beta CDR3 regions were subjected to amplification by immunoSEQ multiplex PCR with primers that anneal to V and J segments. A synthetic immune receptor repertoire was used to minimize amplification bias, and any remaining bias was removed computationally after sequencing. As for how the authors treated the data: Custom Python scripts were used to quantify repertoire diversity as the Shannon entropy index. Unsorted, CD4+ and CD8+ repertoires were analyzed separately, except for combined analyses in which CD4+ and CD8+ sequences were merged in silico. Clonal expansion was defined as at least a 2-fold frequency increase after treatment relative to C1D1, with a pseudocount of 0.5 for undetected baseline clones. Singleton clones were defined as clones with 0 or 1 copy at C1D1, and non-singleton clones were defined as clones with 2 or more copies. By matching protein sequences in sorted samples from the same patient, clones expanded in unsorted samples were annotated as CD4+, CD8+ or unknown. Diversity changes from C1D1 to C4D1 were tested in paired samples using Wilcoxon tests. TCRdb took over this immuneACCESS table, retaining in-frame rearrangements with V and J assigned. Such tables are incomplete; in checked studies, under half of the missing clones stem from an unresolved V gene, and the remainder is unexplained. V and J calls and clone size follow that table, whereas D and trimming were derived from the DNA. The table for this sample lists about 97,000 clones; around 89% of them were counted only once. The ten biggest clones cover 6.5% to 7.5% of the sample.

The sample originates from a study of PD-1 blockade in classical Hodgkin lymphoma (dated by TCRdb to between 2020 and 2021). With regard to the full study: Nivolumab dosing was 3 mg/kg intravenously every 2 weeks, continuing until either disease progression or unacceptable toxicity. The study used CyTOF and TCR beta sequencing to define a peripheral blood immune signature of response to PD-1 blockade in classical Hodgkin lymphoma. Broader findings and caveats from the paper: Baseline TCR diversity was reported as lower in newly diagnosed patients than in healthy donors, and lower still in relapsed/refractory patients. Lower diversity was seen in patients whose nivolumab began less than 1 year after ASCT, and these patients were left out of later analyses so that immune reconstitution would not confound the results. Trial patients achieving complete response had baseline diversity similar to newly diagnosed patients, whereas partial responders and progressors had significantly lower diversity. A significant rise by C4D1 was seen in CD4+ but not CD8+ TCR diversity (p=0.0027 vs p=0.16), with the rise being most apparent in complete responders (p=0.02). Only a single clinical trial cohort was studied, and what caused the repertoire differences, possibly disease activity or prior therapy, remained undefined.

From the cysteine through the phenylalanine, the CDR3 covers 16 amino acids. The CDR3 DNA has 48 bases and is translated from base 1. The germline V gene (reference sequence) provides CDR1 SEHNR and CDR2 FQNEAQ. Cut back by 10 bases and 8 bases, the V and J ends lie 27 bases apart. Taken with the paper, the label for time point translates to: cycle 2 day 1 (C2D1) of nivolumab. Relapse after autologous stem cell transplantation had occurred in all trial patients, and cohorts A, B and C were distinguished by prior brentuximab vedotin exposure. The trial cohort was composed of about 53 patients with relapsed/refractory classical Hodgkin lymphoma, for whom complete response, partial response or progressive disease was recorded as best overall response. Trial patients were treated with single-agent nivolumab in the multi-cohort phase II CheckMate 205 trial. Best overall response was determined by an independent review committee according to the 2007 International Working Group response criteria. Trial PBMCs were collected immediately before nivolumab initiation (C1D1) and during therapy at cycle 2 day 1 and cycle 4 day 1. After peripheral blood was drawn into 8 mL Vacutainer Cell Preparation Tubes, PBMCs were isolated by centrifugation and then cryopreserved.

In this chain, TRBV7-9 is recombined with TRBJ2-1; the D call is tentative, TRBD1 or TRBD2, as each matches 6 bases. The clonotype comes from a human donor with classical Hodgkin lymphoma. The sequences come from peripheral blood mononuclear cells (PBMCs), collected before the second cycle of nivolumab. The CDR3 protein is CATPPVGGYLSYEQFF. DNA sequence: TGTGCCACTCCCCCCGTGGGGGGCTACCTTTCTTATGAGCAGTTCTTC.